The source of this T cell receptor (beta chain) is a study of blood T cells in healthy people across ages. Study-level points and caveats: In older individuals, TCR beta diversity per million T cells was lower, falling roughly linearly with age.

This CDR3 comprises 14 residues. Germline V gives CDR1 SNHLY, CDR2 FYNNEI. The germline V and J ends were trimmed by 3 bases and 5 bases, with 10 bases remaining between them. Peripheral blood samples of roughly 9.9 milliliters were drawn from each donor. On this clonotype itself: The antigen remains undetermined.

The authors ran a second PCR of about 7 to 12 cycles using a sample-barcoded 5' primer and a J-beta primer mix. Unique molecular identifiers of 12 random nucleotides labeled each cDNA. Each of the samples gave a minimum of 2.5 million paired-end reads that contained CDR3. One entry per CDR3 protein, called by TCRdb with MiXCR from the 5' RACE reads. The data show 850,000 to 1,000,000 distinct CDR3 sequences, roughly 51% seen once. The sequence came from a woman aged 55-70 years in good health. The chain couples TRBV2 to TRBJ2-2; a weak D match, TRBD1 (5 bases). Source material: blood. The CDR3 region is CASSEMDNTGELFF. The CDR3 DNA sequence: TGTGCCAGCAGTGAGATGGACAATACCGGGGAGCTGTTTTTT.